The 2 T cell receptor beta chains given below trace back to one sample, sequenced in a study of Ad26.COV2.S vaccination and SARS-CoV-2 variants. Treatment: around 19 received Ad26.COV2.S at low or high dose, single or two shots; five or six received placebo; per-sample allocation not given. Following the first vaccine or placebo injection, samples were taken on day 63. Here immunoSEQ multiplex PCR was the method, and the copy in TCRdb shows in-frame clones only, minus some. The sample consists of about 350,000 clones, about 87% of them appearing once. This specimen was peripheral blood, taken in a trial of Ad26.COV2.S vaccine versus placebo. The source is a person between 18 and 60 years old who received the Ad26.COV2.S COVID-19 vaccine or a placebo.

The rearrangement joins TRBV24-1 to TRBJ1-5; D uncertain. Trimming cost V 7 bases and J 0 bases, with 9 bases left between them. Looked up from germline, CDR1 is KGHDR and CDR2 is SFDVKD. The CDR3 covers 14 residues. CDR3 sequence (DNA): TGTGCCACCAGCGCACCTGGTAGCAATCAGCCCCAGCATTTT. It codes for CATSAPGSNQPQHF.

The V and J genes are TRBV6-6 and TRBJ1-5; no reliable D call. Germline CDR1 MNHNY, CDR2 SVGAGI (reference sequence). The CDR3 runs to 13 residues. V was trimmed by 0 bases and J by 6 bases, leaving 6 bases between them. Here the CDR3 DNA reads TGTGCCAGCAGTTACTCGATCGTTCAGCCCCAGCATTTT. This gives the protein CASSYSIVQPQHF.